This TCR beta chain was recorded in a study of OX40 agonist ivuxolimab in advanced cancers. This clone was counted between two and nine times. Produced via immunoSEQ multiplex PCR; TCRdb's table is partial and in-frame only. The sample contains roughly 100,000 clones, 80% to 90% of which appear only once. The source is an adult with an advanced solid tumor such as melanoma, head and neck, liver or kidney cancer. The sequencing here drew on CD4+ or CD8+ T cells sorted from blood, taken in a trial of the OX40 agonist ivuxolimab.

As DNA, the CDR3 is TGTGCCAGCACGAAGAACACTGAAGCTTTCTTT. It codes for CASTKNTEAFF. This chain joins TRBV2 and TRBJ1-1, with D uncertain. The germline V gene has CDR1 SNHLY and CDR2 FYNNEI. The CDR3 is made up of 11 amino acids. Between the trimmed V and J ends, which lost 7 bases and 1 base, there was a span of 4 bases.